The entry below describes one T cell receptor (beta chain). Its antigen is currently unknown. The V gene's germline CDR1 is SGHTA and CDR2 FQGNSA. Trimming removed 1 base at V and 0 bases at J, with 6 bases between. The CDR3 has 14 residues. Regarding treatment: approximately 18 received Ad26.COV2.S at low or high dose, single or two shots; about five received placebo; per-sample allocation not given. After the first vaccine or placebo injection, samples were drawn on day 63. This sample is part of a study of Ad26.COV2.S vaccination and SARS-CoV-2 variants. Overall study context: Intramuscularly, Ad26.COV2.S was given either once or twice, 56 days apart. Study-wide findings and caveats: TCR breadth and depth analyses may have underestimated total T cell responses.

Assay used: immunoSEQ multiplex PCR; TCRdb lists only in-frame clones, some missing. The data contain hundreds of thousands of clones, roughly nine tenths of them singletons. This chain joins TRBV7-2 and TRBJ1-1; D remains ambiguous. The sequenced sample was peripheral blood, obtained in a trial of Ad26.COV2.S vaccine versus placebo. The receptor comes from a person between 18 and 65 years old who received the Ad26.COV2.S COVID-19 vaccine or a placebo. The chain's CDR3 is CASSLGPVNTEAFF. The CDR3 coding sequence is TGTGCCAGCAGCTTAGGACCAGTGAACACTGAAGCTTTCTTT.